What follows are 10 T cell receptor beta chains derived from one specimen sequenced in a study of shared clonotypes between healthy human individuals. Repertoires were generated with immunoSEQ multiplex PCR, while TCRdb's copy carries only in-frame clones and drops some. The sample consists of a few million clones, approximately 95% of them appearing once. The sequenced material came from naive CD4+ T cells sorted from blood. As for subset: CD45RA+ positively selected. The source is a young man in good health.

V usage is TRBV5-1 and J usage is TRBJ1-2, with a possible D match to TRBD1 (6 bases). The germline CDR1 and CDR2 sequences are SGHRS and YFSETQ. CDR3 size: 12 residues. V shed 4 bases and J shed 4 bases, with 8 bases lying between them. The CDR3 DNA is TGCGCCAGCAGCATGGACAGCTATGGCTACACCTTC. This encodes CASSMDSYGYTF.

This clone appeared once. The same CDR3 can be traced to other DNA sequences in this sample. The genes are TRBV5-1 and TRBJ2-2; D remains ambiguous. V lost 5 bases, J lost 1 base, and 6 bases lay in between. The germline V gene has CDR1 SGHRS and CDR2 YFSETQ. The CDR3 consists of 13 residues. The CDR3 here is CASSFRNTGELFF. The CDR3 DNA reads TGCGCCAGCAGTTTCAGGAACACCGGGGAGCTGTTTTTT.

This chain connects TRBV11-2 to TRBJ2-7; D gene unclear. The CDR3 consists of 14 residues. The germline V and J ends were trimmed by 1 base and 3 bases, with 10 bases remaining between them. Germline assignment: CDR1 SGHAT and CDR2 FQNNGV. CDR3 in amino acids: CASSLVQEIYEQYF. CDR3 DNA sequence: TGTGCCAGCAGCTTAGTTCAGGAAATCTACGAGCAGTACTTC. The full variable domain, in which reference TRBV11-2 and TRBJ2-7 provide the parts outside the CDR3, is EAGVAQSPRYKIIEKRQSVAFWCNPISGHATLYWYQQILGQGPKLLIQFQNNGVVDDSQLPKDRFSAERLKGVDSTLKIQPAKLEDSAVYLCASSLVQEIYEQYFGPGTRLTVT.

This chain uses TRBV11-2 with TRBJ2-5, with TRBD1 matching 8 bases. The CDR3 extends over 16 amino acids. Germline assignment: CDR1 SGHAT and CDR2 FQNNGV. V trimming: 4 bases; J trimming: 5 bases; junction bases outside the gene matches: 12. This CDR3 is CASSSRQQGATETQYF. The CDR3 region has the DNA TGTGCCAGCAGCTCGAGGCAGCAGGGGGCGACGGAGACCCAGTACTTC.

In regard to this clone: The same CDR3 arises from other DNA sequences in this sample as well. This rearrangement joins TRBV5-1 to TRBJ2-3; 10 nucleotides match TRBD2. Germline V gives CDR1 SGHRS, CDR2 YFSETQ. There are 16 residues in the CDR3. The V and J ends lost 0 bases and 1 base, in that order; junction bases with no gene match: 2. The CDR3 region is CASSLAGLAGTDTQYF. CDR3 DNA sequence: TGCGCCAGCAGCTTGGCCGGACTAGCGGGCACAGATACGCAGTATTTT.

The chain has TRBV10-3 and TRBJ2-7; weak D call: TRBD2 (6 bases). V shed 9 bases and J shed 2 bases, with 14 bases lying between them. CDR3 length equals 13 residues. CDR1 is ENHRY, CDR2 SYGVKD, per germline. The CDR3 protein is CAITHGGAYEQYF. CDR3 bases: TGTGCCATTACCCACGGAGGGGCCTACGAGCAGTACTTC.

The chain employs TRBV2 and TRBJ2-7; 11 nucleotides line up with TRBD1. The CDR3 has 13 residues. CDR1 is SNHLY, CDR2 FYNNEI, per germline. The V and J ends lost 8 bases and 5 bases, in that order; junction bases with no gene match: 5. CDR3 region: CASYGQGANEQYF. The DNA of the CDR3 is TGTGCCAGCTACGGACAGGGGGCCAACGAGCAGTACTTC. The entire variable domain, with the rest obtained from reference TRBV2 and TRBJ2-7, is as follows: EPEVTQTPSHQVTQMGQEVILRCVPISNHLYFYWYRQILGQKVEFLVSFYNNEISEKSEIFDDQFSVERPDGSNFTLKIRSTKLEDSAMYFCASYGQGANEQYFGPGTRLTVT.

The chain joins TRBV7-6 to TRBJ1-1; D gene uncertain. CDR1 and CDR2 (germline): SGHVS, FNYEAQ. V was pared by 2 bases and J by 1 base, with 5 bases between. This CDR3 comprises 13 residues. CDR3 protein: CASSLQPNTEAFF. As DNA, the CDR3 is TGTGCCAGCAGCTTACAACCGAACACTGAAGCTTTCTTT.

CDR3 nucleotide sequence: TGTGCCAGCAGCCAGACGGACGCGGGGGGCTACACCTTC. Translated: CASSQTDAGGYTF. This chain uses TRBV4-2 with TRBJ1-2; D is unclear. The germline V and J ends were trimmed by 3 bases and 8 bases, with 13 bases remaining between them. The CDR3 spans 13 residues. In germline, CDR1 is LGHNA, CDR2 YNFKEQ.

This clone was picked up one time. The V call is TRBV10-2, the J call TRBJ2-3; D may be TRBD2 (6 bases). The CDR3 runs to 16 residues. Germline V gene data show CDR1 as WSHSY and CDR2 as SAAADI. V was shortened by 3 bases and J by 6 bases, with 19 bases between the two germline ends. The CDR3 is CASSDPAWAGFDTQYF. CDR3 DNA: TGCGCCAGCAGTGACCCTGCATGGGCGGGATTCGATACGCAGTATTTT.